The next 26 T cell receptor beta chains were all read from a single sample in a study of T-cell reconstitution after alpha-beta-depleted transplantation in children. Unique molecular identifiers tagged the TCRbeta library. TCRdb fed the PCR reads into MiXCR, producing one record per CDR3 protein. Here the sample spans about 510,000 distinct CDR3 sequences, about an eighth being singletons. This specimen consisted of PBMCs, mostly from graft donor cells, obtained 180 days after TCRalphabeta/CD19-depleted stem cell transplant. The source of these receptors is a female patient younger than 10 who had a stem cell transplant for aplastic anemia, so the T cells may come from the graft donor.

This chain links TRBV15 with TRBJ2-3; D is unresolved. V dropped 7 bases and J dropped 0 bases, with 17 bases sitting between them. CDR1 LNHNV and CDR2 YYDKDF come from the germline V gene (reference sequence). CDR3 length: 16 residues. Written as DNA, the CDR3 is TGTGCCACCACGGGTTGGCAGGCCTCTAGCACAGATACGCAGTATTTT. It is translated as CATTGWQASSTDTQYF.

In this sample, this clonotype turned up a few times. The gene calls are TRBV12-3 or TRBV12-4 and TRBJ2-1; the match to TRBD2 covers 11 bases. With 6 bases clipped from V and 8 bases from J, the junction kept 3 bases outside the gene matches. This CDR3 spans 13 amino acids. For the CDR3, the DNA is TGTGCCAGCAGCCTAGCGGGAGGCTATGAGCAGTTCTTC. It encodes CASSLAGGYEQFF.

Notes on this clonotype: This may be a read error, as it is one base from a much larger clone. This chain uses TRBV12-3 or TRBV12-4 with TRBJ2-1, with D unresolved. This CDR3 comprises 12 residues. V gave up 3 bases and J gave up 9 bases, with 9 bases separating them. The CDR3 nucleotides are TGTGCCAGCAGTTTCTCGGTTGGTGAGCAGTTCTTC. This encodes CASSFSVGEQFF.

This clonotype occurred a few times. This sequence joins TRBV25-1 and TRBJ2-1, with TRBD2 identical over 11 bases. Germline V lookup: CDR1 MGHDK, CDR2 SYGVNS. The V segment lost 4 bases and the J segment 8 bases; nucleotides outside the gene matches: 13. The CDR3 is made up of 17 amino acids. CDR3 sequence reads: CASSGLAGGLIVDEQFF. Here the CDR3 DNA reads TGTGCCAGCAGTGGCCTAGCGGGAGGATTGATCGTCGATGAGCAGTTCTTC.

This clonotype was recorded many times. This chain connects TRBV12-3 or TRBV12-4 to TRBJ2-1, with TRBD2 matching over 8 bases. J gave up 4 bases and V 0 bases, and 5 bases lay outside the gene matches. This CDR3 comprises 16 residues. The CDR3, as DNA: TGTGCCAGCAGTTTAGCGCGGCTAGCGGGTTACAATGAGCAGTTCTTC. This translates into CASSLARLAGYNEQFF.

The chain has TRBV16 and TRBJ1-1, with 7 positions matching TRBD1. This CDR3 spans 16 amino acids. Trimming at V came to 7 bases and at J to 0 bases, leaving 11 bases not matched to a gene. CDR1 is KGHSY, CDR2 FQNENV, per germline. Written as DNA, the CDR3 is TGTGCCAGCACCTCTGGGGACAGCGCCTTGAACACTGAAGCTTTCTTT. Protein sequence: CASTSGDSALNTEAFF.

V gene TRBV30 combines with J gene TRBJ1-2; 9 bases agree with TRBD1. V lost 5 bases to trimming and J lost 4 bases; unmatched junction nucleotides: 5. The CDR3 extends over 13 amino acids. Germline CDR1 reads GTSNPN; CDR2 reads SVGIG (reference sequence). CDR3 sequence: CAWRDRAFYGYTF. As DNA, the CDR3 is TGTGCCTGGCGGGACAGGGCCTTCTATGGCTACACCTTC.

This clonotype was counted only a few times. The rearrangement uses TRBV27 and TRBJ1-2; 8 positions agree with TRBD1. Germline V lookup: CDR1 MNHEY, CDR2 SMNVEV (reference sequence). With V trimmed by 4 bases and J by 3 bases, 10 bases remained unmatched. The CDR3 has 16 amino acids. This CDR3 is CASSSRGPYLYYGYTF. The CDR3 nucleotides read TGTGCCAGCAGTTCCAGGGGGCCCTACCTTTACTATGGCTACACCTTC.

J is TRBJ2-5 and V is TRBV4-1; 9 bases are a match to TRBD2. The CDR3 runs 14 residues. Germline CDR1 and CDR2: MGHRA and YSYEKL. With 7 bases clipped from V and 5 bases from J, the junction kept 8 bases outside the gene matches. Written as DNA, the CDR3 is TGCGCCAGCACCCAGGCGGGGGGGATGGAGACCCAGTACTTC. It translates to CASTQAGGMETQYF.

This clonotype was seen only a few times. The rearrangement joins TRBV7-2 to TRBJ1-5; TRBD1 matches 8 bases. The ends lost 2 bases at V and 7 bases at J; junction bases unmatched: 7. Germline loops: CDR1 SGHTA, CDR2 FQGNSA. CDR3 size: 15 residues. The CDR3 nucleotides read TGTGCCAGCAGCTTACAGGGGGCCGGGTGGCAGCCCCAGCATTTT. Translation: CASSLQGAGWQPQHF.

In this sample, this clonotype turned up a few times. J is TRBJ2-7 and V is TRBV20-1; 7 bases are a match to TRBD2. This CDR3 has 13 residues. The germline CDR1 and CDR2 sequences are DFQATT and SNEGSKA (reference sequence). The V segment lost 5 bases and the J segment 2 bases; nucleotides outside the gene matches: 6. The CDR3 reads CSAGSGFAYEQYF. The CDR3 DNA follows: TGCAGTGCTGGTAGCGGGTTTGCCTACGAGCAGTACTTC.

This clonotype has only a few counts. The genes are TRBV28 and TRBJ2-1; D gene uncertain. The CDR3 has 12 residues. The germline CDR1 and CDR2 sequences are MDHEN and SYDVKM. The V end was cut by 1 base, the J end by 7 bases, with 5 bases between. The DNA of the CDR3 is TGTGCCAGCAGTTTATTCGTGAATGAGCAGTTCTTC. It is translated as CASSLFVNEQFF.

The chain links TRBV7-6 to TRBJ2-1; the D is unclear. The V end was cut by 6 bases, the J end by 8 bases, with 26 bases between. CDR3 length equals 17 residues. CDR1 SGHVS and CDR2 FNYEAQ come from the germline V gene. This CDR3 is CASSFFVGLLPMDEQFF. CDR3 nucleotides: TGTGCCAGCAGTTTTTTTGTTGGGCTCTTACCAATGGATGAGCAGTTCTTC.

This clonotype was detected only a few times. CDR3 sequence reads: CASSNPGATRTEAFF. The CDR3 DNA reads as TGTGCCAGCAGTAACCCCGGGGCCACGAGGACTGAAGCTTTCTTT. The V gene is TRBV27, the J gene TRBJ1-1; a weak D match, TRBD1 (5 bases). The V gene's germline CDR1 is MNHEY and CDR2 SMNVEV (reference sequence). V lost 5 bases, J lost 5 bases, and 18 bases lay in between. This CDR3 is 15 amino acids long.

The table lists this clonotype with a few counts. The chain joins TRBV20-1 to TRBJ1-2; 10 bases fit TRBD1. Looked up from germline, CDR1 is DFQATT and CDR2 is SNEGSKA (reference sequence). The V gene end was trimmed by 3 bases and the J gene end by 13 bases; junction bases not matched to a gene: 14. This CDR3 has 14 amino acids. CDR3 protein: CSARGPSGQGLFTF. CDR3 DNA: TGCAGTGCTAGGGGACCGTCGGGACAGGGGTTGTTCACCTTC.

This clonotype was counted between two and nine times. This chain joins TRBV7-9 and TRBJ2-3; D tentatively fits TRBD1 or TRBD2 (6 bases each). This CDR3 spans 15 amino acids. Between the trimmed V and J ends, which lost 5 bases and 6 bases, there was a span of 18 bases. The germline gives CDR1 SEHNR, CDR2 FQNEAQ (reference sequence). The CDR3 DNA follows: TGTGCCAGCAGCCCCGGACAGATGGGGAGGGATACGCAGTATTTT. Translating it yields CASSPGQMGRDTQYF. Using reference TRBV7-9 and TRBJ2-3 for the parts outside the CDR3, the full variable domain is DTGVSQNPRHKITKRGQNVTFRCDPISEHNRLYWYRQTLGQGPEFLTYFQNEAQLEKSRLLSDRFSAERPKGSFSTLEIQRTEQGDSAMYLCASSPGQMGRDTQYFGPGTRLTVL.

This clonotype was seen a handful of times. This chain uses TRBV24-1 with TRBJ2-1, with D unclear. Deletions cut 0 bases from V and 4 bases from J, with 12 bases between. Germline assignment: CDR1 KGHDR and CDR2 SFDVKD. The CDR3 contains 16 residues. The CDR3 bases are TGTGCCACCAGTGATTTGCATCCGGGCCAATACAATGAGCAGTTCTTC. Translation gives CATSDLHPGQYNEQFF.

This clonotype was detected many times. The rearrangement links TRBV2 to TRBJ2-1; 10 bases fit TRBD1. CDR3 size: 15 residues. The V segment lost 7 bases and the J segment 2 bases; nucleotides outside the gene matches: 5. CDR1 is SNHLY and CDR2 is FYNNEI in the germline V gene. The CDR3 DNA is TGTGCCAGCACCAGAGGACAGGGGGCCTACAATGAGCAGTTCTTC. Residues: CASTRGQGAYNEQFF.

This chain links TRBV7-2 with TRBJ2-7; the D is unclear. The germline gives CDR1 SGHTA, CDR2 FQGNSA. V was clipped by 5 bases and J by 0 bases, with 8 bases between them. The CDR3 length is 13 residues. The CDR3 spells CASSLLHSYEQYV. As DNA, the CDR3 is TGTGCCAGCAGCCTGCTCCACTCCTACGAGCAGTACGTC.

J is TRBJ2-1 and V is TRBV7-9; TRBD2 matches 12 bases. Germline lookup yields CDR1 SEHNR and CDR2 FQNEAQ (reference sequence). The V gene end was trimmed by 6 bases and the J gene end by 10 bases; junction bases not matched to a gene: 1. This CDR3 is 12 amino acids long. The CDR3 protein is CASRGLAGEQFF. The CDR3 DNA sequence: TGTGCCAGCAGAGGACTAGCGGGGGAGCAGTTCTTC.

The genes are TRBV7-2 and TRBJ1-2; tentatively, D is TRBD1 (6 bases). Germline CDR1 and CDR2: SGHTA and FQGNSA. This CDR3 is built from 15 residues. Trimming cost V 1 base and J 4 bases, with 13 bases left between them. CDR3 sequence: CASSLVTGGIYGYTF. The CDR3 region has the DNA TGTGCCAGCAGCTTAGTGACAGGCGGAATCTATGGCTACACCTTC. The full variable domain, in which reference TRBV7-2 and TRBJ1-2 provide the parts outside the CDR3, is GAGVSQSPSNKVTEKGKDVELRCDPISGHTALYWYRQSLGQGLEFLIYFQGNSAPDKSGLPSDRFSAERTGGSVSTLTIQRTQQEDSAVYLCASSLVTGGIYGYTFGSGTRLTVV.

This clonotype turned up a few times. J is TRBJ1-1 and V is TRBV6-5; D unresolved. Germline V gene data show CDR1 as MNHEY and CDR2 as SVGAGI. CDR3 length equals 14 residues. The germline V and J ends were trimmed by 2 bases and 1 base, with 8 bases remaining between them. CDR3 loop: CASSYKYPNTEAFF. Here the CDR3 DNA reads TGTGCCAGCAGTTACAAGTATCCGAACACTGAAGCTTTCTTT.

This clonotype was found many times. The V gene is TRBV29-1, the J gene TRBJ1-1, with 10 nucleotides matching TRBD1. The CDR3 length is 17 residues. The V gene's germline CDR1 is SQVTM and CDR2 ANQGSEA. Germline trimming cut 6 bases from V and 1 base from J; bases unmatched to any gene: 14. As DNA, the CDR3 is TGCAGCGTGAATCCTGATTGGGACAGGGGAACGAACACTGAAGCTTTCTTT. This translates into CSVNPDWDRGTNTEAFF.

J is TRBJ1-4 and V is TRBV7-2; D is uncertain. The CDR3 is 14 amino acids. Germline V gene lookup returns CDR1 SGHTA and CDR2 FQGNSA. V was trimmed by 3 bases and J by 0 bases, leaving 5 bases between them. CDR3 in DNA: TGTGCCAGCAGCTTCGGATCAACTAATGAAAAACTGTTTTTT. It is translated as CASSFGSTNEKLFF.

This clonotype has a count of ten or more. V usage is TRBV5-1 and J usage is TRBJ2-1; D is unresolved. CDR1 is SGHRS and CDR2 is YFSETQ in the germline V gene. The CDR3 sequence is 13 residues long. The V and J ends lost 0 bases and 7 bases respectively, with 8 bases between them. In nucleotides, the CDR3 is TGCGCCAGCAGCTTGGTGCGTGGGAATGAGCAGTTCTTC. As protein: CASSLVRGNEQFF.

There are many counts of this clonotype. This chain joins TRBV9 and TRBJ1-2, with TRBD1 identical over 8 bases. The CDR3 extends over 15 amino acids. V lost 5 bases and J lost 3; bases outside the gene matches: 9. Germline-derived CDR1 and CDR2 are SGDLS and YYNGEE. The CDR3 sequence is CASSPDRGRDYGYTF. In DNA form, the CDR3 reads TGTGCCAGCAGTCCTGACAGGGGCAGAGACTATGGCTACACCTTC.